This T cell receptor (beta chain) derives from a study of shared clonotypes between healthy human individuals (TCRdb year 2020). For context, the study as a whole: The cohort comprised a couple of women and a few men aged 18 to 49 years. Between about 0.9 and 8.9 billion PBMCs per donor were obtained by leukapheresis. For each donor, CD4 naive and CD4 memory were each given three plates, CD8 naive was given two plates, and CD8 memory was given one plate. To increase sequencing depth and limit assay-specific biases, TCR repertoire library preparation and sequencing were carried out by different laboratories using diverse techniques. To estimate repertoire size and how much clonotype sharing occurs between individuals, the study deeply sequenced the blood TCR repertoires of five healthy adults. The full study reports these points: Estimated clonotype richness was generally larger for naive than for memory subsets. Sampling was restricted to blood, and TCR repertoires in tissues likely differ from the TCR repertoires found in blood. Higher generation probabilities were observed for clonotypes shared by all four sorted-subset donors than for non-shared clonotypes. Pairwise subsampling led to the expectation that sequencing depth would affect the degree of clonotype sharing among donors. Rarefaction of sorted-subset datasets indicated incomplete sequencing despite the large sequencing depth. Across four donors, around 5% of naive CD4, 3% to 4% of naive CD8, under 2.5% of memory CD4, and about 0.44% of memory CD8 clonotypes were shared. Because the study included only a small number of donors, the genetic and exposure-history diversity represented was limited.

On this clone itself: Its antigen specificity is not known. Qualities for individual bases were not recorded, and no much larger clone is one base off.

CD8 naive samples consisted of CD45RO-negative cells that were positively selected for CCR7, yielding a CD45RA+CCR7+ population without TemRA cells. Donors were healthy HIV-negative adults with no recently reported acute infections or vaccinations. Only Caucasian adults living in Nashville, Tennessee, USA were represented among the donors. Blood was collected by leukapheresis, and PBMCs were isolated by Ficoll-Histopaque density gradient centrifugation and then cryopreserved in liquid nitrogen vapor phase. Analytical flow cytometry was used to check the purity and quantity of every magnetically sorted T cell population. Each sorted fraction had its genomic DNA isolated and then quantified by UV absorbance on a Nanodrop 2000c. Using the deep immunoSEQ assay, multiplex PCR amplified TCR CDR3 regions from genomic DNA. Extracted genomic DNA from each cell subset was spread evenly across all wells of several immunoSEQ 96-well plates, with each plate serving as a replicate. For sorted subsets, about 200 ng genomic DNA, equal to 25,000 to 35,000 T cell genomes, was loaded into each replicate PCR. Purified libraries were quantified with a Qubit 3.0 fluorometer, sized on a Bioanalyzer 2100, and re-quantified with the KAPA Library Quantification kit. Every immunoSEQ 96-well plate was sequenced on a separate single-read 150-cycle Illumina NextSeq 550 flow cell. On the authors' methods: Because the immunoSEQ output held only junctional sequences and lacked quality scores, the filtering could not match the filtering applied to full-length reads. Sequences were annotated with PyIR, a Python wrapper for IgBLAST v1.9, and V/J genes and CDR3 were assigned using IMGT germline references. Reads with weak V/J assignments (E-value above 1e-6), missing CDR3, stop codons, out-of-frame junctions, or ambiguous translated residues were removed. A V3J clonotype was defined by an identical inferred V gene, J gene, and CDR3 amino acid sequence. The percentage overlap between two repertoires was calculated by dividing the number of shared unique clonotypes by the size of the smaller repertoire. RTK rarefaction, the Chao1 estimator, and Recon v2.1 estimates of unobserved clonotypes were used to assess repertoire richness. OLGA was used to compute generation probabilities for all TCRbeta clonotypes that the gDNA method yielded from a few donors. As stored in TCRdb, this immuneACCESS dataset retains in-frame rearrangements with V and J assigned. A fraction of the clones does not appear; measured against another copy, unresolved V genes explain less than half of the discrepancy, and the remainder lacks a known reason. V and J calls and clone size are given by that table; D and trimming were obtained from the DNA. The sample contains about 2.1 million clones, about 92% of them found a single time. The top ten constitute approximately 1.7% of the sample.

The germline V gene provides CDR1 MNHNS and CDR2 SASEGT. The CDR3 goes from the cysteine to the phenylalanine over 15 residues. Just the 45-base CDR3 DNA is kept, in frame starting at base 1. Trimming costs V 8 bases and J 2 bases, and their ends lie 18 bases apart. The receptor was derived from a man between 18 and 35 years old in good health. Some clones in this sample may be carry-over from other donors' samples. Sequencing was carried out using naive CD8+ T cells from PBMCs. Read against the paper, the sample's cell subset or site label means: CD45RA+CCR7+. The V gene is TRBV6-1 and the J gene is TRBJ2-5; TRBD1 is perhaps the D gene, given 5 matching bases. The DNA sequence is as follows: TGTGCCAGCCCGGCGATAAGGGGCAGGCAAGAGACCCAGTACTTC. It codes for CASPAIRGRQETQYF.